This is a list of T cell receptor beta chains from one sample in a study of cytotoxic CD8 clonotypes in ibrutinib-treated CLL. Data came from immunoSEQ multiplex PCR; TCRdb stores just in-frame clones and leaves some out. The sample has just over 200,000 clones, 70% seen once. Specimen: PBMCs, collected after 12 months of ibrutinib treatment. The receptors come from a human donor with chronic lymphocytic leukemia. The CDR3 runs from the conserved cysteine through the conserved F or W. The order of the fields is J gene, V gene, clone size, D gene, CDR3 protein, CDR3 DNA. The D gene is left open where the match is weak. Not all rows give a size; the values are once, few, many and, for expanded clones, a class.

J: TRBJ1-1
V: TRBV5-1
size: .
D: TRBD1
CDR3: CASSFQGGQGAFF
DNA: TGCGCCAGCAGCTTTCAGGGGGGTCAAGGAGCTTTCTTT

J: TRBJ1-1
V: TRBV5-1
size: few
D: TRBD1
CDR3: CASSLGQGGANTEAFF
DNA: TGCGCCAGCAGCTTGGGACAGGGAGGCGCTAACACTGAAGCTTTCTTT

J: TRBJ1-5
V: TRBV2
size: few
D: TRBD1
CDR3: CASRRQGLSNQPQHF
DNA: TGTGCCAGCAGGCGACAGGGTCTGAGCAATCAGCCCCAGCATTTT

J: TRBJ2-1
V: TRBV5-5
size: .
D: .
CDR3: CASSPRSSYNEQFF
DNA: TGTGCCAGCAGCCCGCGGAGCTCCTACAATGAGCAGTTCTTC

J: TRBJ1-1
V: TRBV4-3
size: .
D: TRBD1
CDR3: CASSHRSGDRGKGGTEAFF
DNA: TGCGCCAGCAGCCACCGCTCCGGAGACAGGGGAAAGGGGGGCACTGAAGCTTTCTTT

J: TRBJ2-3
V: TRBV6-4
size: once
D: .
CDR3: CASSALDGGTQYF
DNA: TGTGCCAGCAGTGCCTTGGACGGCGGTACGCAGTATTTT

J: TRBJ1-2
V: TRBV6-1
size: .
D: .
CDR3: CASSERAGPLLNYGYTF
DNA: TGTGCCAGCAGTGAACGCGCAGGTCCCCTACTAAACTATGGCTACACCTTC

J: TRBJ1-1
V: TRBV27
size: .
D: .
CDR3: CASSFFMGHTEAFF
DNA: TGTGCCAGCAGTTTCTTTATGGGACACACTGAAGCTTTCTTT

J: TRBJ1-6
V: TRBV7-3
size: few
D: .
CDR3: CASSLGSYNSPLHF
DNA: TGTGCCAGCAGCTTAGGCTCCTATAATTCACCCCTCCACTTT

J: TRBJ2-7
V: TRBV11-2
size: .
D: .
CDR3: CASSPTDRSYEQYF
DNA: TGTGCCAGCAGCCCAACGGACAGATCCTACGAGCAGTACTTC

J: TRBJ2-7
V: TRBV6-5
size: .
D: TRBD2
CDR3: CASSYSRLAGGTEQYF
DNA: TGTGCCAGCAGTTACTCCCGACTAGCGGGAGGTACCGAGCAGTACTTC

J: TRBJ2-2
V: TRBV7-3
size: .
D: .
CDR3: CASSLVLGGELFF
DNA: TGTGCCAGCAGCTTAGTTCTAGGCGGGGAGCTGTTTTTT

J: TRBJ1-5
V: TRBV4-2
size: .
D: .
CDR3: CASSLNSGSRGNQPQHF
DNA: TGTGCCAGCAGCCTCAATTCGGGCTCGCGAGGCAATCAGCCCCAGCATTTT

J: TRBJ1-2
V: TRBV7-2
size: few
D: TRBD1
CDR3: CASSRDRANGYTF
DNA: TGTGCCAGCAGCAGGGACAGGGCAAATGGCTACACCTTC

J: TRBJ1-5
V: TRBV5-6
size: .
D: .
CDR3: CASSFTDTGSNQPQHF
DNA: TGTGCCAGCAGCTTTACTGACACCGGGAGCAATCAGCCCCAGCATTTT

J: TRBJ2-1
V: TRBV5-6
size: few
D: .
CDR3: CASSFGSSYNEQFF
DNA: TGTGCCAGCAGCTTCGGTTCGTCCTACAATGAGCAGTTCTTC

J: TRBJ2-1
V: TRBV2
size: few
D: .
CDR3: CASTGVNEQFF
DNA: TGTGCCAGCACCGGGGTCAATGAGCAGTTCTTC

J: TRBJ1-6
V: TRBV5-1
size: few
D: .
CDR3: CASSIQGTSPLHF
DNA: TGCGCCAGCAGCATACAGGGAACCTCACCCCTCCACTTT

J: TRBJ2-3
V: TRBV4-2
size: .
D: TRBD2
CDR3: CASSHGGADTQYF
DNA: TGTGCCAGCAGCCACGGGGGGGCAGATACGCAGTATTTT

J: TRBJ2-1
V: TRBV6-6
size: .
D: .
CDR3: CASSYEGRYNEQFF
DNA: TGTGCCAGCAGTTACGAGGGGCGCTACAATGAGCAGTTCTTC

J: TRBJ1-2
V: TRBV11-2
size: .
D: TRBD1
CDR3: CASSLGGTGQGAYGYTF
DNA: TGTGCCAGCAGCTTAGGGGGCACGGGACAGGGGGCGTATGGCTACACCTTC

J: TRBJ1-6
V: TRBV5-3
size: few
D: .
CDR3: CASREEGGGSPLHF
DNA: TGTGCCAGCAGAGAAGAGGGGGGCGGATCACCCCTCCACTTT

J: TRBJ1-2
V: TRBV7-2
size: .
D: .
CDR3: CASSPSSPAYGYTF
DNA: TGTGCCAGCAGCCCTAGTTCCCCGGCCTATGGCTACACCTTC

J: TRBJ1-6
V: TRBV6-4
size: once
D: .
CDR3: CASAAGPGSPLHF
DNA: TGTGCCAGCGCTGCAGGGCCGGGTTCACCCCTCCACTTT

J: TRBJ2-6
V: TRBV30
size: .
D: .
CDR3: CASGVAGANVLTF
DNA: TGTGCCTCGGGGGTAGCTGGGGCCAACGTCCTGACTTTC

J: TRBJ1-2
V: TRBV6-5
size: .
D: TRBD1
CDR3: CATYDYRGLHGYTF
DNA: TGTGCCACCTACGACTACAGGGGCCTTCATGGCTACACCTTC

J: TRBJ1-1
V: TRBV30
size: .
D: .
CDR3: CAGDRDKAFF
DNA: TGTGCCGGGGACCGCGATAAGGCTTTCTTT

J: TRBJ2-7
V: TRBV11-2
size: few
D: .
CDR3: CASSLSRGGEQYF
DNA: TGTGCCAGCAGCCTGAGCAGGGGTGGCGAGCAGTACTTC

J: TRBJ2-5
V: TRBV19
size: .
D: TRBD2
CDR3: CASSIVAGQETQYF
DNA: TGTGCCAGTAGTATAGTAGCGGGACAAGAGACCCAGTACTTC